These 5 T cell receptor beta chains were sequenced from one sample in a study of T-cell reconstitution after alpha-beta-depleted transplantation in children. Unique molecular identifiers were incorporated into the prepared TCRbeta library. TCRdb used MiXCR to reprocess the PCR reads, holding one entry per CDR3 protein. The sample lists roughly 180,000 distinct CDR3 sequences, 13% to 15% occurring once. The input for sequencing was PBMCs from the stem cell graft donor, taken from the stem cell graft. Every receptor here comes from a human donor who donated a stem cell graft to a child with acute lymphoblastic leukemia.

The chain is built from TRBV29-1 and TRBJ2-1; 7 bases fit TRBD1. The CDR3 runs to 14 residues. V was clipped by 7 bases and J by 2 bases; unmatched bases: 8. Germline CDR1 SQVTM, CDR2 ANQGSEA. In DNA form, the CDR3 reads TGCAGCGGGGAGACCGGGACAGCCTACAATGAGCAGTTCTTC. It encodes CSGETGTAYNEQFF.

This clonotype was recorded a few times. Relative to the germline gene, one junction end is altered; a read error may explain this. The chain combines TRBV10-1 with TRBJ2-1; 10 bases are a match to TRBD2. Per the germline V gene, CDR1 is WNHNN and CDR2 is SYGVQD (reference sequence). The CDR3 length is 15 residues. DNA of the CDR3: TGCGCCAGCAGCTTTCTAGCGGGAGATGGCAATGGGCAGTTCTTC. It specifies CASSFLAGDGNGQFF.

This clonotype was counted ten times or more. The V gene is TRBV20-1, the J gene TRBJ2-1; D might be TRBD2 (6 bases). The germline CDR1 and CDR2 sequences are DFQATT and SNEGSKA (reference sequence). V lost 5 bases to trimming and J lost 6 bases, with 8 bases between them. This CDR3 has 11 residues. The CDR3 is CSAGTPNEQFF. CDR3 coding DNA: TGCAGTGCTGGGACTCCCAATGAGCAGTTCTTC.

In this sample, this clonotype turned up many times. The gene calls are TRBV5-1 and TRBJ1-1; no definite D call. The CDR3 sequence is 15 residues long. Germline loops: CDR1 SGHRS, CDR2 YFSETQ. Trimming left V 0 bases short and J 1 base short, with 10 bases between. The CDR3 here is CASSLVGSGNTEAFF. DNA of the CDR3: TGCGCCAGCAGCTTGGTCGGCTCCGGGAACACTGAAGCTTTCTTT.

The table lists this clonotype with many counts. The chain links TRBV7-6 to TRBJ2-5, with 10 bases aligning to TRBD2. The V gene's germline CDR1 is SGHVS and CDR2 FNYEAQ. The CDR3 extends over 17 amino acids. The ends lost 1 base at V and 2 bases at J; junction bases unmatched: 7. In nucleotides, the CDR3 is TGTGCCAGCAGCTTAGGGCCTAGCGGGAGACCTCAAGAGACCCAGTACTTC. Translation gives CASSLGPSGRPQETQYF.